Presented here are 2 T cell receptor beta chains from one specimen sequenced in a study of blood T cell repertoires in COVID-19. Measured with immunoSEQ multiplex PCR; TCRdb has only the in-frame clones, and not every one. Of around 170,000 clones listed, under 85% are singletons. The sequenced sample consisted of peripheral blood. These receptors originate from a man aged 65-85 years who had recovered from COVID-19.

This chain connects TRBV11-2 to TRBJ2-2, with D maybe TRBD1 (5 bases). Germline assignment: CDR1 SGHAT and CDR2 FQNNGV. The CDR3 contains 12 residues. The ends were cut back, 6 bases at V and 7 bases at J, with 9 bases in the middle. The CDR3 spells CASRPTVGELFF. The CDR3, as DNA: TGTGCCAGCAGACCGACAGTCGGGGAGCTGTTTTTT. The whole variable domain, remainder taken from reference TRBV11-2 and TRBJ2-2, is EAGVAQSPRYKIIEKRQSVAFWCNPISGHATLYWYQQILGQGPKLLIQFQNNGVVDDSQLPKDRFSAERLKGVDSTLKIQPAKLEDSAVYLCASRPTVGELFFGEGSRLTVL.

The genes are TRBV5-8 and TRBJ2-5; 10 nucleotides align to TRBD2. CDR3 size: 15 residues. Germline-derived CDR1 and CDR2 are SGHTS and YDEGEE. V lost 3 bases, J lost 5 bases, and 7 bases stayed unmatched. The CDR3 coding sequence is TGTGCCAGCAGCTCCAAGGGAGCGGGAGGGGAGACCCAGTACTTC. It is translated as CASSSKGAGGETQYF.